This T cell receptor beta chain is drawn from a study of CD4 T cells in lung cancer. For the study at large: Curative-intent resections for stage I-III non-small cell lung cancer supplied tumor and non-adjacent lung tissue. Most patients were former smokers with adenocarcinoma or squamous histology. Before blood donation, patients had received platinum chemotherapy among other treatments. Study results and limitations: Some blood responses might reflect in vitro priming of naive T cells.

Germline V gives CDR1 MNHEY, CDR2 SVGAGI. This CDR3 is built from 14 residues. Trimming at V came to 5 bases and at J to 4 bases, leaving 5 bases not matched to a gene. About this clone itself: Its antigen is currently unknown.

The lung tissue was taken at least 3 cm from the tumor in the same resection. The repertoire was sequenced with immunoSEQ multiplex PCR; TCRdb's copy has only in-frame clones and lacks some. The data hold approximately 10,000 clones, with 50% to 75% observed a single time. The chain uses TRBV6-5 and TRBJ1-2; the match to TRBD1 covers 9 bases. The sequence came from a man between 60 and 70 years old with non-small cell lung cancer. Input material: normal lung tissue taken away from the tumor. Here the CDR3 DNA reads TGTGCCAGCAGTCGGACAGGGGTCGGCTATGGCTACACCTTC. This sequence encodes CASSRTGVGYGYTF.